The TCR beta chain described here comes from a study of T cells in Graves' hyperthyroidism and ophthalmopathy. V was shortened by 8 bases and J by 0 bases, with 14 bases between the two germline ends. Germline V gene lookup returns CDR1 MGHDK and CDR2 SYGVNS. The CDR3 sequence is 16 residues long. Regions amplified from RNA transcripts were the TCR beta CDR3 regions. A set of HTBI primers served as the primers for a first-round RT-PCR of the TCR CDR3. MiXCR, applied by TCRdb to the multiplex PCR reads, yields one record per CDR3 protein. The repertoire holds 600,000 to 700,000 distinct CDR3 sequences, with nearly 45% as singletons. Notes on the study in general: Most thyroid clonotypes with frequency above 0.001 were detected in blood.

This clonotype occurred many times. What it recognizes is unknown. The sample was peripheral blood or thyroid tissue (not recorded which). This TCR came from an adult man with Graves' disease, either hyperthyroidism or ophthalmopathy (not recorded which). The chain joins TRBV25-1 to TRBJ2-6; a possible D gene is TRBD1 (6 bases). The CDR3 DNA follows: TGTGCCAGCTCCCGCACAGGGCTCTCTGGGGCCAACGTCCTGACTTTC. This gives the protein CASSRTGLSGANVLTF.